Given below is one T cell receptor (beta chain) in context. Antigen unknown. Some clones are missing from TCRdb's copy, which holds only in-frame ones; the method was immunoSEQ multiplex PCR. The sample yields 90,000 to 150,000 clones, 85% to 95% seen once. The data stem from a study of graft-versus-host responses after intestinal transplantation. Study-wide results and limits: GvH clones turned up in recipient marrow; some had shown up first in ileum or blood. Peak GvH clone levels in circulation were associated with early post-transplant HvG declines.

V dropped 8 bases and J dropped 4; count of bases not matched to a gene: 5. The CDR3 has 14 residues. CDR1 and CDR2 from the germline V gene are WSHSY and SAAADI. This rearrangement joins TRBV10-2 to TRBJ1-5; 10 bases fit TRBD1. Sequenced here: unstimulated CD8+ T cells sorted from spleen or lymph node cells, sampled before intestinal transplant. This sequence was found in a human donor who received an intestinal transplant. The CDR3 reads CASRQGATNQPQHF. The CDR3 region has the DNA TGCGCCAGCCGACAGGGGGCGACTAATCAGCCCCAGCATTTT.